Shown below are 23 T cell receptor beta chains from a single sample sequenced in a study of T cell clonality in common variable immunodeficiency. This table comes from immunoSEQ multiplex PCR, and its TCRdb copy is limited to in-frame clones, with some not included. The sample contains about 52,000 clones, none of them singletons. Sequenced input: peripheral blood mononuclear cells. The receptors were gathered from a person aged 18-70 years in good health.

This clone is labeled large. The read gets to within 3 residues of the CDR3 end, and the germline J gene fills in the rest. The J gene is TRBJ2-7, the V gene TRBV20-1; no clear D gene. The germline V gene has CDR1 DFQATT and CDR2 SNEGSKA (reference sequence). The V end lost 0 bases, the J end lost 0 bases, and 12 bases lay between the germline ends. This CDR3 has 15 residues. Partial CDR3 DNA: TGCAGTGCTAGAGATCCTTCCTATAGCTCCTACGAG. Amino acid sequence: CSARDPSYSSYE. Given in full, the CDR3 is CSARDPSYSSYEQYF.

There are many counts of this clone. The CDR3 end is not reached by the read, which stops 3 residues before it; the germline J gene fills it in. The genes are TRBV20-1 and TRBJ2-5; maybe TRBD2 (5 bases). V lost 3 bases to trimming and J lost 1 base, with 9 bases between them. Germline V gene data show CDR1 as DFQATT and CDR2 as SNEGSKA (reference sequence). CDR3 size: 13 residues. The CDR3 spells CSARERPQETQYF. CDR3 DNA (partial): TGCAGTGCTAGGGAGCGGCCCCAAGAGACC.

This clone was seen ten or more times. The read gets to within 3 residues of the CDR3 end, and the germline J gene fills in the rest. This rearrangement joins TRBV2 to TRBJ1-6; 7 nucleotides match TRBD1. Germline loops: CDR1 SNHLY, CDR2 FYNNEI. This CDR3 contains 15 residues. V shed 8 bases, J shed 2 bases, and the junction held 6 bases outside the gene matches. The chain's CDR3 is CASRAGGTYNSPLHF. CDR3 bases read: TGTGCCAGCCGGGCAGGGGGGACCTATAATTCACCC.

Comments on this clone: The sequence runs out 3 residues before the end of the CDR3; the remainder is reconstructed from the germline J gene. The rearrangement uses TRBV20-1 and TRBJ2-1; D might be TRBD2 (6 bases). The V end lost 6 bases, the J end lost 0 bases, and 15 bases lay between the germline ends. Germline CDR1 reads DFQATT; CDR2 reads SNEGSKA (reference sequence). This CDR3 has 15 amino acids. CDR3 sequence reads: CSAVRLVSSYNEQFF. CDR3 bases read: TGCAGTGCGGTCAGACTAGTAAGCTCCTACAATGAG.

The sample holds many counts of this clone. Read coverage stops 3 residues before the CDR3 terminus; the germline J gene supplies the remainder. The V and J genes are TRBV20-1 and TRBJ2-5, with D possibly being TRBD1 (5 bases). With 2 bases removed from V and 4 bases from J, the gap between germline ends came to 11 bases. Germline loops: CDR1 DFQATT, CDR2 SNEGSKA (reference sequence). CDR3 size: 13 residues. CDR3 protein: CSARSLGVETQYF. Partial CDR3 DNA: TGCAGTGCTAGAAGTTTAGGGGTAGAGACC.

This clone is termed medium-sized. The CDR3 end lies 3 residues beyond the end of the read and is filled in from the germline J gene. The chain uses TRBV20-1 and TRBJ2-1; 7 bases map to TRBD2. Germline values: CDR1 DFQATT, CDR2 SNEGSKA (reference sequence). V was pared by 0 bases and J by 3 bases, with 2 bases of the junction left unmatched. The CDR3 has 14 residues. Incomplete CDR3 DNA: TGCAGTGCTAGAGATGAGCGGGACTACAATGAG. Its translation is CSARDERDYNE. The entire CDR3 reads CSARDERDYNEQFF.

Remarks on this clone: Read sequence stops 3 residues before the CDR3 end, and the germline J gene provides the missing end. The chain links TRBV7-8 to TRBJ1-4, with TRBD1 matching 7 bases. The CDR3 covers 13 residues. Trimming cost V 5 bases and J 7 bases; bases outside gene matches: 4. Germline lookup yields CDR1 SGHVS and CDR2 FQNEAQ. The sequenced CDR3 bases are TGTGCCAGCAGCCCCGGGACAGTTGAAAAA. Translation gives CASSPGTVEK. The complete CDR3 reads CASSPGTVEKLFF. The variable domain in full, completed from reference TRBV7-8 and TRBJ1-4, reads GAGVSQSPRYKVAKRGQDVALRCDPISGHVSLFWYQQALGQGPEFLTYFQNEAQLDKSGLPSDRFFAERPEGSVSTLKIQRTQQEDSAVYLCASSPGTVEKLFFGSGTQLSVL.

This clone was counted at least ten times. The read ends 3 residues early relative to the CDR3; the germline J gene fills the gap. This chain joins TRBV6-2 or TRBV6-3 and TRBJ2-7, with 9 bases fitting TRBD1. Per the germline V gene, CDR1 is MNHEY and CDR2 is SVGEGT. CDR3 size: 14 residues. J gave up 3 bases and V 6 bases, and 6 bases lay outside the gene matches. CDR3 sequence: CASRVRDRVYEQYF. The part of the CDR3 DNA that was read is TGTGCCAGCAGAGTCCGGGACAGGGTCTACGAG.

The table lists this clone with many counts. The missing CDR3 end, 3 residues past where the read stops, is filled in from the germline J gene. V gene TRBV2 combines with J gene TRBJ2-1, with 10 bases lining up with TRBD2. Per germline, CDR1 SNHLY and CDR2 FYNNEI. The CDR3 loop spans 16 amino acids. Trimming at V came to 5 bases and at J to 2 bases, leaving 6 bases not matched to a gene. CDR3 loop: CASSRTSGTTYNEQFF. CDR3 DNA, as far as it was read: TGTGCCAGCAGTAGGACTAGCGGAACCACCTACAATGAG.

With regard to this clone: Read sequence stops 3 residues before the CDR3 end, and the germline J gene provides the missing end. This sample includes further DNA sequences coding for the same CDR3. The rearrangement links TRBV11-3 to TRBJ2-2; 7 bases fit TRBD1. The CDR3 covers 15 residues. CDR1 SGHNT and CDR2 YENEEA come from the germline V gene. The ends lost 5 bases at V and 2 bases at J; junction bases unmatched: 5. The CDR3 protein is CASSLRQGNTGELFF. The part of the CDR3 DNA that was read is TGTGCCAGCAGCCTGAGACAGGGAAACACCGGGGAG.

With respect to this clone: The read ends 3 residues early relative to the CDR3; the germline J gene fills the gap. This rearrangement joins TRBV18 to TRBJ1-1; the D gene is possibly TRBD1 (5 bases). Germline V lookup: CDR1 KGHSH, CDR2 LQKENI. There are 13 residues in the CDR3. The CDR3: CASSPDSRYGAFF. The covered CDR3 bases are TGTGCCAGCTCACCCGACAGCCGGTATGGC.

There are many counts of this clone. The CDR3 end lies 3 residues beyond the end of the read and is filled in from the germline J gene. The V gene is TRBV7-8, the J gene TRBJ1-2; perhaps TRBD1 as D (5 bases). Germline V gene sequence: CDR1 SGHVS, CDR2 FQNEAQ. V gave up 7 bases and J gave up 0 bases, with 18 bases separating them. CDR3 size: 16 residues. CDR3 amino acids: CASTLGAAGTNYGYTF. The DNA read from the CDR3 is TGTGCCAGCACTTTAGGGGCGGCAGGGACTAACTATGGC.

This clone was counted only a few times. CDR3 DNA (partial): TGTGCCAGTAGGACAACTAGCGGGGGCCTTCAAGAGACG. This gives the protein CASRTTSGGLQET. The full-length CDR3 reads as CASRTTSGGLQETQYF. The chain carries TRBV19 and TRBJ2-3; 11 bases are shared with TRBD2. The read terminates 3 residues before the CDR3 end, so the remaining end is supplied by the germline J gene. This CDR3 is built from 16 residues. CDR1 and CDR2 (germline): LNHDA, SQIVND (reference sequence).

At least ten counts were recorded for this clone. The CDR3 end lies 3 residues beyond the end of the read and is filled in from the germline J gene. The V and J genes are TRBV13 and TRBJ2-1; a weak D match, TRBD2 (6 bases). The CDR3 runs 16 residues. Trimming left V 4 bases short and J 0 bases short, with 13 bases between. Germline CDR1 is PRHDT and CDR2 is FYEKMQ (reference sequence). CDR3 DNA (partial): TGTGCCAGCAGCTCCGTAGCGGACCTCTCCTACAATGAG. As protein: CASSSVADLSYNE. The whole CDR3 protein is CASSSVADLSYNEQFF. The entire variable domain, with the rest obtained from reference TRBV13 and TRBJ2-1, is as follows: AAGVIQSPRHLIKEKRETATLKCYPIPRHDTVYWYQQGPGQDPQFLISFYEKMQSDKGSIPDRFSAQQFSDYHSELNMSSLELGDSALYFCASSSVADLSYNEQFFGPGTRLTVL.

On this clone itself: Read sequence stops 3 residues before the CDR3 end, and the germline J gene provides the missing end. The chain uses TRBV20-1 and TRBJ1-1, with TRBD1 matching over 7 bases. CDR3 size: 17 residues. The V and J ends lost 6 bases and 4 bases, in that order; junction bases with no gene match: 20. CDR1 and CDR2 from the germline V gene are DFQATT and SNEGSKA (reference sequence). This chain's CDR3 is CSALDRVRLIHITEAFF. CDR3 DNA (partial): TGCAGTGCGCTAGACAGGGTCCGACTGATCCACATCACTGAA.

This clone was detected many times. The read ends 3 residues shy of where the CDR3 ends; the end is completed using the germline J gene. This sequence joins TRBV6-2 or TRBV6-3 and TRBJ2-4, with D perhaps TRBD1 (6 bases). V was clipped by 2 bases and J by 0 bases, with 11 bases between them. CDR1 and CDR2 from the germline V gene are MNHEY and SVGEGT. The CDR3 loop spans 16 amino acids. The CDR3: CASSYLQGTAKNIQYF. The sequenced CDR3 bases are TGTGCCAGCAGTTACCTTCAGGGGACAGCCAAAAACATT.

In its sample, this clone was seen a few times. The CDR3 DNA, read in part, is TGTGCCAGTAGTATGCGGGACACCCACCAAGAGACG. Encoded protein: CASSMRDTHQET. The full CDR3 sequence reads CASSMRDTHQETQYF. The chain employs TRBV19 and TRBJ2-3; D is possibly TRBD1 or TRBD2 (6 bases each). Read data end 3 residues before the CDR3 end; the end is taken from the germline J gene. The CDR3 loop spans 15 amino acids. Germline-derived CDR1 and CDR2 are LNHDA and SQIVND (reference sequence). Variable domain in full (rest from reference TRBV19 and TRBJ2-3): DGGITQSPKYLFRKEGQNVTLSCEQNLNHDAMYWYRQDPGQGLRLIYYSQIVNDFQKGDIAEGYSVSREKKESFPLTVTSAQKNPTAFYLCASSMRDTHQETQYFGPGTRLTVL.

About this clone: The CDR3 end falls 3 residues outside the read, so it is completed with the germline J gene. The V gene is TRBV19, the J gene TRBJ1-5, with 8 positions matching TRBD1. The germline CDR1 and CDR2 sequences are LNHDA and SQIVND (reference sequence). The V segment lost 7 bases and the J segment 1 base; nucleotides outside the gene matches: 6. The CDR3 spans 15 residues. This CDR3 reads CASISGQGSNQPQHF. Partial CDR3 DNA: TGTGCCAGTATCTCCGGACAGGGAAGCAATCAGCCC.

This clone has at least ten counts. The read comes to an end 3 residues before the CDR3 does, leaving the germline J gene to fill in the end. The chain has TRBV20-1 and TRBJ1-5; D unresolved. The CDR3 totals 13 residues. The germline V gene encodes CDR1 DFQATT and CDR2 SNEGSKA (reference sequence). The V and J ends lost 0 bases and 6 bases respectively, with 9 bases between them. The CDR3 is CSARDQGIQPQHF. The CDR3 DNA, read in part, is TGCAGTGCTAGAGATCAAGGCATTCAGCCC.

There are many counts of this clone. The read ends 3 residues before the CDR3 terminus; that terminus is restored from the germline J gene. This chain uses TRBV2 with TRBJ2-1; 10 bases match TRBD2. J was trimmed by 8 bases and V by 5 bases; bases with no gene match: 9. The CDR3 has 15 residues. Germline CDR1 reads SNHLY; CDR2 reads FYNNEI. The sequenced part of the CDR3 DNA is TGTGCCAGCAGTCAATTAGCGGGGGGAAGTTATGAG. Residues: CASSQLAGGSYE. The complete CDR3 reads CASSQLAGGSYEQFF.

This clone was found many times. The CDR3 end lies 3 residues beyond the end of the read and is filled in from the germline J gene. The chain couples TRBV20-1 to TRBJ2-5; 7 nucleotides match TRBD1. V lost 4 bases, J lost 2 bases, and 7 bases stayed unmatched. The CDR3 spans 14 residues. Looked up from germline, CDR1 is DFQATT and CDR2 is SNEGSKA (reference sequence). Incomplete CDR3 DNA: TGCAGTGCTATGAGGGCAGGGGGACAAGAGACC. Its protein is CSAMRAGGQET. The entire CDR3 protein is CSAMRAGGQETQYF.

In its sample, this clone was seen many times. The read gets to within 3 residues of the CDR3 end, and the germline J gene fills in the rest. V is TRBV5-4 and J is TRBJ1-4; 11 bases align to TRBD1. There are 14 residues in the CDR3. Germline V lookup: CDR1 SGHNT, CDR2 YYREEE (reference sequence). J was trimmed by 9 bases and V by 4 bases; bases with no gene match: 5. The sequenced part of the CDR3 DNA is TGTGCCAGCAGCCCCGGGACAGGGGGGAAAAAA. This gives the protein CASSPGTGGKK. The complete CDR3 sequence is CASSPGTGGKKLFF.

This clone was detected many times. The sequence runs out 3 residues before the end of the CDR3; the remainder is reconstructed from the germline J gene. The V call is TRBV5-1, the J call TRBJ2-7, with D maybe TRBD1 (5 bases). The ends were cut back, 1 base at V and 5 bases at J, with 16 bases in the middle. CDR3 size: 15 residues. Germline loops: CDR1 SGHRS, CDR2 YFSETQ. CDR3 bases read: TGCGCCAGCAGCTTGAGTCTTCAAGGGGTCCACGAG. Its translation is CASSLSLQGVHE. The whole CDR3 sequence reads CASSLSLQGVHEQYF. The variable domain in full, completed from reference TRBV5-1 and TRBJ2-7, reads KAGVTQTPRYLIKTRGQQVTLSCSPISGHRSVSWYQQTPGQGLQFLFEYFSETQRNKGNFPGRFSGRQFSNSRSEMNVSTLELGDSALYLCASSLSLQGVHEQYFGPGTRLTVT.